The T cell receptor beta chain under discussion was sequenced for a study of early T cells in non-severe SARS-CoV-2 infection. MiXCR, run by TCRdb on the 5' RACE reads, gives a single entry per CDR3 protein. Of 90,000 to 130,000 distinct CDR3 sequences in the sample, roughly 12% were seen once. The ends were cut back, 3 bases at V and 3 bases at J, with 4 bases in the middle. The CDR3 consists of 12 residues. In germline, CDR1 is SGDLS, CDR2 YYNGEE. V gene TRBV9 combines with J gene TRBJ2-1; D remains ambiguous. What was sequenced was whole blood. The sequence was obtained from an adult who was a healthcare worker with PCR-confirmed SARS-CoV-2 infection or an uninfected control (not recorded which). DNA of the CDR3: TGTGCCAGCAGCGCCCACTACAATGAGCAGTTCTTC. Its protein product is CASSAHYNEQFF.